The text below deals with one T cell receptor beta chain. No cognate antigen has been identified for it. Per-nucleotide qualities are absent, and no much larger clonotype sits a single base away. In the germline V gene, CDR1 corresponds to ENHRY and CDR2 to SYGVKD. V and J are trimmed by 0 bases and 3 bases, and the gene matches miss 1 base of the junction. The CDR3 goes from the cysteine to the phenylalanine over 14 residues. The CDR3 DNA has 42 bases and is translated from base 1. This specimen comes from a study of blood T cell repertoires in COVID-19 (dated by TCRdb to 2018 to 2021). About the investigation overall: The collaborator samples originated in the United States, Italy and Spain and spanned the acute and convalescent phases of COVID-19. Samples were obtained from the ongoing ImmuneRACE study (first 160 participants) and from roughly 1,300 subjects provided by 6 global collaborators. Deeply sampled blood TCRbeta repertoires from subjects exposed to, actively infected with, or recovered from COVID-19 were included in the dataset. The repertoires were released in a freely available public database intended as a resource for research on the immune response to SARS-CoV-2. HLA class I and class II types, where available, came from metadata supplied by the sample provider rather than from assay-based typing. The material from the prospective study consisted of cDNA or gDNA derived from T cells, B-cell-depleted T cells, or PBMCs. Nearly every sample came with metadata listing a de-identified subject ID, COVID-19 status, age in years and sex.

At one collaborating source in Seattle, patients were enrolled during active infection and were followed longitudinally through the course of disease. The collaborating institutions used their own protocols to collect whole blood in K2EDTA tubes. Collaborator samples were shipped for TCRbeta analysis as frozen whole blood, isolated PBMCs, or DNA extracted from either sample type. Here is what the overall study found, with its caveats: The amount of clinical and demographic metadata varied by source and participant and was provided uncurated.

TCRbeta CDR3 regions were amplified from genomic DNA using the immunoSEQ Assay, a bias-controlled multiplex PCR. Regarding the original processing steps: Nucleated cell counts per sample were estimated from amplification of reference gene primers within the assay. Sequence reads were collapsed and filtered to measure the absolute abundance of every unique TCRbeta CDR3 rearrangement. For each sample, productive Simpson clonality was calculated as the square root of Simpson's diversity index over productive rearrangements. In TCRdb, the immuneACCESS table is reduced to in-frame sequences with V and J assigned. These tables do not hold every clone; where another copy was compared, an unresolved V gene accounts for under half, and the others remain unexplained. V and J calls and clone size come straight from that table; D and trimming were deduced from the DNA. This sample comprises about 360,000 clones, around nine tenths of them detected only once. In total, the top ten clones hold 7% to 7.5% of the sample.

This sequence uses TRBV10-3 and TRBJ1-1, with 7 bases matching TRBD1. This clonotype was obtained from a woman in her fifties or sixties with COVID-19, enrolled during active disease. Sequencing was carried out using peripheral blood. Here the CDR3 is given as CAISESGTDTEAFF. The DNA sequence is as follows: TGTGCCATCAGTGAGTCCGGGACAGACACTGAAGCTTTCTTT.